The 29 T cell receptor beta chains in this list originate from one sample, sequenced in a study of cytomegalovirus exposure and HLA in healthy donors. Researchers ran the PCR with 60 Vbeta and 13 Jbeta primers. Measured with immunoSEQ multiplex PCR; TCRdb has only the in-frame clones, and not every one. The sample has about 87,000 clones; 70% to 85% are singletons. Material for sequencing was PBMCs. All receptors derive from a man in his thirties or forties in good health and CMV-seropositive.

The chain is built from TRBV5-4 and TRBJ2-7; 11 nucleotides align to TRBD2. With 4 bases clipped from V and 4 bases from J, the junction kept 4 bases outside the gene matches. The CDR3 is 14 residues long. CDR1 is SGHNT, CDR2 YYREEE, per germline (reference sequence). Here the CDR3 reads CASSTSGGLYEQYF. CDR3 sequence (DNA): TGTGCCAGCAGCACTAGCGGGGGTCTTTACGAGCAGTACTTC.

The chain links TRBV19 to TRBJ1-5; 9 bases are shared with TRBD1. The V gene's germline CDR1 is LNHDA and CDR2 SQIVND (reference sequence). CDR3 length: 16 amino acids. The V segment lost 7 bases and the J segment 1 base; nucleotides outside the gene matches: 8. DNA of the CDR3: TGTGCCAGTAACAAAAGACAGGGGGGGAGCAATCAGCCCCAGCATTTT. Translated: CASNKRQGGSNQPQHF.

The genes are TRBV5-1 and TRBJ1-2, with a possible D match to TRBD1 (6 bases). The CDR3 totals 15 residues. The V end lost 5 bases, the J end lost 4 bases, and 18 bases lay between the germline ends. CDR1 and CDR2 from the germline V gene are SGHRS and YFSETQ. This chain's CDR3 is CASSPLAGEAYGYTF. CDR3 bases: TGCGCCAGCAGTCCCCTCGCAGGGGAAGCCTATGGCTACACCTTC.

This clone appeared a few times. The chain employs TRBV6-1 and TRBJ1-4; possible D gene TRBD1, 5 bases. The CDR3 extends over 14 amino acids. Trimming left V 4 bases short and J 8 bases short, with 14 bases between. Per the germline V gene, CDR1 is MNHNS and CDR2 is SASEGT. Here the CDR3 reads CASSGSRAGEKLFF. As DNA, the CDR3 is TGTGCCAGCAGTGGATCCAGGGCAGGGGAAAAACTGTTTTTT.

The rearrangement links TRBV2 to TRBJ1-2; D is unclear. V lost 11 bases and J lost 4, with 17 bases in between. Germline lookup yields CDR1 SNHLY and CDR2 FYNNEI. The CDR3 is made up of 13 amino acids. The DNA of the CDR3 is TGTGCCTGGCTATGGCGGCTCCCCTATGGCTACACCTTC. Protein: CAWLWRLPYGYTF.

The V call is TRBV4-3, the J call TRBJ1-3, with a tentative D call TRBD1 (6 bases). The CDR3 loop spans 16 amino acids. CDR1 LGHNA and CDR2 YSLEER come from the germline V gene. V gave up 0 bases and J gave up 3 bases, with 12 bases separating them. The CDR3 region has the DNA TGCGCCAGCAGCCAAGAGTGGCTAGGGGGTGGAAACACCATATATTTT. Residues: CASSQEWLGGGNTIYF.

V is TRBV6-5 and J is TRBJ1-1; TRBD1 matches 9 bases. This CDR3 region has 14 residues. The trim removed 5 bases at V and 4 bases at J, leaving 5 bases unmatched. In germline, CDR1 is MNHEY, CDR2 SVGAGI. As DNA, the CDR3 is TGTGCCAGCAGTGGGGACAGGGTCGGCACTGAAGCTTTCTTT. Residues: CASSGDRVGTEAFF.

V gene TRBV25-1 combines with J gene TRBJ1-2; TRBD1 aligns across 7 bases. The CDR3 contains 15 residues. V shed 6 bases, J shed 5 bases, and the junction held 12 bases outside the gene matches. Germline V gives CDR1 MGHDK, CDR2 SYGVNS. CDR3 in DNA: TGTGCCAGCAGCGTGGGGCGGACAGGAGATTATGGCTACACCTTC. Its protein is CASSVGRTGDYGYTF.

The CDR3 loop reads CASRPDGGNQPQHF. The CDR3 DNA follows: TGTGCCAGCAGACCCGACGGAGGAAATCAGCCCCAGCATTTT. The rearrangement joins TRBV2 to TRBJ1-5; no firm D call. Deletions cut 6 bases from V and 4 bases from J, with 13 bases between. CDR3 size: 14 residues. Germline-derived CDR1 and CDR2 are SNHLY and FYNNEI.

J is TRBJ1-1 and V is TRBV27, with D hard to call. Trimming shortened V by 0 bases and J by 8 bases, and 13 bases separated the two germline ends. From germline, CDR1 is MNHEY and CDR2 SMNVEV (reference sequence). The CDR3 has 14 amino acids. DNA of the CDR3: TGTGCCAGCAGTTTATCGTTTGGGCCCACCGAAGCTTTCTTT. This translates into CASSLSFGPTEAFF.

The chain links TRBV4-2 to TRBJ1-5; D is unclear. The CDR3 spans 15 residues. Germline V gene data show CDR1 as LGHNA and CDR2 as YNFKEQ. The germline V and J ends were trimmed by 0 bases and 1 base, with 7 bases remaining between them. CDR3 loop: CASSQERSSNQPQHF. The CDR3 nucleotides read TGTGCCAGCAGCCAAGAGAGGAGCAGCAATCAGCCCCAGCATTTT.

The V gene is TRBV10-2, the J gene TRBJ1-2, with TRBD1 matching over 10 bases. With 6 bases clipped from V and 8 bases from J, the junction kept 9 bases outside the gene matches. In germline, CDR1 is WSHSY, CDR2 SAAADI. The CDR3 contains 14 residues. The CDR3 coding sequence is TGCGCCAGCAGCCCCGGGACAGGGGTAGGGGGCTACACCTTC. Protein sequence: CASSPGTGVGGYTF.

J is TRBJ2-7 and V is TRBV2; TRBD1 matches 8 bases. The length of the CDR3 is 14 residues. Trimming at V came to 8 bases and at J to 1 base, leaving 7 bases not matched to a gene. Germline CDR1 SNHLY, CDR2 FYNNEI. CDR3 DNA sequence: TGTGCCAGCCTTACCCAGGGGGCTTCCTACGAGCAGTACTTC. Encoded protein: CASLTQGASYEQYF.

The rearrangement links TRBV29-1 to TRBJ2-1; 7 positions match TRBD2. There are 15 residues in the CDR3. From germline, CDR1 is SQVTM and CDR2 ANQGSEA. The CDR3 protein is CSAVSGGDLYNEQFF. The CDR3 DNA is TGCAGTGCTGTTTCGGGGGGAGATCTCTACAATGAGCAGTTCTTC.

The genes are TRBV4-3 and TRBJ2-1, with D perhaps matching TRBD2 (6 bases). Germline CDR1 is LGHNA and CDR2 is YSLEER. V was clipped by 1 base and J by 13 bases, with 14 bases between them. The CDR3 extends over 13 amino acids. The CDR3 protein is CASSQVLLGTQFF. DNA for the CDR3: TGCGCCAGCAGCCAAGTCCTCCTTGGGACTCAGTTCTTC.

The genes are TRBV28 and TRBJ1-5; 7 positions match TRBD1. The CDR3 totals 13 residues. Germline values: CDR1 MDHEN, CDR2 SYDVKM. After removal of 7 bases from V and 4 bases from J, the junction contained 4 bases not matched to a gene. The CDR3 DNA follows: TGTGCCAGCACCACACAGGGGAATCAGCCCCAGCATTTT. This translates into CASTTQGNQPQHF.

The V and J genes are TRBV14 and TRBJ1-3; D is unresolved. The length of the CDR3 is 16 residues. CDR1 and CDR2 (germline): SGHDN, FVKESK. Trimming cost V 4 bases and J 6 bases, with 19 bases left between them. The CDR3 loop is CASSPESRGIENTIYF. CDR3 bases: TGTGCCAGCAGCCCGGAGTCACGAGGGATCGAAAACACCATATATTTT.

The chain is built from TRBV5-1 and TRBJ1-1; TRBD1 might be the D (5 bases). The CDR3 length is 15 residues. V was trimmed by 6 bases and J by 0 bases, leaving 15 bases between them. Germline values: CDR1 SGHRS, CDR2 YFSETQ. The CDR3 here is CASTTGGGLNTEAFF. In DNA form, the CDR3 reads TGCGCCAGCACCACTGGGGGGGGACTGAACACTGAAGCTTTCTTT.

V is TRBV4-2 and J is TRBJ2-7; 13 nucleotides agree with TRBD2. Looked up from germline, CDR1 is LGHNA and CDR2 is YNFKEQ. CDR3 length equals 18 residues. The junction had 5 bases not matched to a gene; V was cut back by 0 bases and J by 0 bases. The CDR3 bases are TGTGCCAGCAGCCAAGAAACTAGCGGGAGGGCTAGCTCCTACGAGCAGTACTTC. Its protein product is CASSQETSGRASSYEQYF.

The V and J genes are TRBV5-1 and TRBJ2-5; tentatively, D is TRBD1 (6 bases). V was clipped by 4 bases and J by 2 bases, with 15 bases between them. The germline CDR1 and CDR2 sequences are SGHRS and YFSETQ. CDR3 size: 15 residues. The CDR3 spells CASSPRPGQQETQYF. The CDR3 coding sequence is TGCGCCAGCAGCCCAAGGCCGGGACAACAAGAGACCCAGTACTTC. Full variable domain (outside the CDR3, taken from reference TRBV5-1 and TRBJ2-5): KAGVTQTPRYLIKTRGQQVTLSCSPISGHRSVSWYQQTPGQGLQFLFEYFSETQRNKGNFPGRFSGRQFSNSRSEMNVSTLELGDSALYLCASSPRPGQQETQYFGPGTRLLVL.

This clone was counted a few times. This chain links TRBV27 with TRBJ2-7, with D tentatively TRBD1 (6 bases). Germline CDR1 reads MNHEY; CDR2 reads SMNVEV (reference sequence). Trimming shortened V by 5 bases and J by 3 bases, and 11 bases separated the two germline ends. The CDR3 has 13 residues. The CDR3 loop reads CASSPTGVYEQYF. CDR3 nucleotides: TGTGCCAGCAGTCCGACAGGAGTCTACGAGCAGTACTTC.

The chain carries TRBV7-2 and TRBJ2-7, with 9 nucleotides matching TRBD2. Germline CDR1 reads SGHTA; CDR2 reads FQGNSA. With V trimmed by 5 bases and J by 0 bases, 8 bases remained unmatched. This CDR3 has 16 residues. Here the CDR3 DNA reads TGTGCCAGCAGCCCCGGTTATAGCGGGAGCTCCTACGAGCAGTACTTC. The encoded protein is CASSPGYSGSSYEQYF.

The chain joins TRBV19 to TRBJ2-7; perhaps TRBD1 as D (6 bases). The CDR3 totals 15 residues. CDR1 and CDR2 from the germline V gene are LNHDA and SQIVND (reference sequence). The ends were cut back, 1 base at V and 4 bases at J, with 14 bases in the middle. For the CDR3, the DNA is TGTGCCAGTAGTATAGTTCGGACAGCGGAGTACGAGCAGTACTTC. Translating it yields CASSIVRTAEYEQYF.

The V and J genes are TRBV7-8 and TRBJ1-5, with D maybe TRBD1 (5 bases). The length of the CDR3 is 12 residues. Germline CDR1 SGHVS, CDR2 FQNEAQ. The CDR3 loop reads CAGGGSGQPQHF. The CDR3 DNA reads as TGTGCTGGGGGAGGGAGCGGCCAGCCCCAGCATTTT.

The V and J genes are TRBV4-3 and TRBJ2-2; 7 nucleotides line up with TRBD2. This CDR3 spans 16 amino acids. V lost 0 bases and J lost 7; bases outside the gene matches: 8. Germline V lookup: CDR1 LGHNA, CDR2 YSLEER. CDR3 bases: TGCGCCAGCAGCCAAGATTCGACTAGCAGGAGCGGGGAGCTGTTTTTT. Its protein product is CASSQDSTSRSGELFF.

This clone was found a few times. This chain connects TRBV19 to TRBJ2-1, with 7 positions matching TRBD2. Germline CDR1 and CDR2: LNHDA and SQIVND (reference sequence). The CDR3 runs to 13 residues. Trimming removed 8 bases from V and 5 bases from J; junction bases left unmatched: 6. The CDR3: CASGRGGNNEQFF. The CDR3 nucleotides are TGTGCCAGTGGGAGGGGAGGGAACAATGAGCAGTTCTTC.

The V gene is TRBV7-6, the J gene TRBJ2-3; D call uncertain. V was cut by 3 bases and J by 5 bases, with 6 bases left in between. This CDR3 comprises 12 residues. Germline CDR1 and CDR2: SGHVS and FNYEAQ. DNA of the CDR3: TGTGCCAGCAGCTTTAACGGAGATACGCAGTATTTT. As protein: CASSFNGDTQYF.

The chain links TRBV30 to TRBJ2-2, with D unclear. V was shortened by 0 bases and J by 3 bases, with 8 bases between the two germline ends. This CDR3 is built from 14 residues. The germline V gene encodes CDR1 GTSNPN and CDR2 SVGIG (reference sequence). The CDR3 protein is CAWSVAIDTGELFF. In DNA form, the CDR3 reads TGTGCCTGGAGTGTAGCGATAGACACCGGGGAGCTGTTTTTT.

The genes are TRBV4-1 and TRBJ2-7; D possibly corresponds to TRBD1 (6 bases). CDR1 is MGHRA and CDR2 is YSYEKL in the germline V gene. The CDR3 is 15 residues long. Trimming cost V 5 bases and J 2 bases, with 16 bases left between them. For the CDR3, the DNA is TGCGCCAGCAGCGTACGAGACAGGATAACCTACGAGCAGTACTTC. Encoded protein: CASSVRDRITYEQYF.